This T cell receptor beta chain was sequenced in a study of graft-versus-host responses after intestinal transplantation. About the research overall: Multivisceral, liver-intestinal, or isolated intestinal grafts were transplanted into recipients. Anti-thymocyte globulin induction was given to all recipients, followed by tacrolimus and steroids for two to four years. Study-level points and caveats: Researchers found GvH clones in recipient marrow, and some showed up first in ileum or blood.

On this clone itself: The antigen is unknown.

Sequenced by immunoSEQ multiplex PCR; TCRdb stores in-frame clones only, minus some. This table has over 85,000 clones, 85% to 95% appearing once. Trimming pared 1 base from V and 1 base from J, leaving 8 bases between. CDR3 size: 15 residues. The germline V gene encodes CDR1 MDHEN and CDR2 SYDVKM. The material sequenced was unstimulated CD4+ T cells sorted from spleen or lymph node cells, taken before transplant. The TCR sequence derives from a human donor who was the organ donor for an intestinal transplant. The chain employs TRBV28 and TRBJ1-5, with D unclear. The CDR3, as DNA: TGTGCCAGCAGTTTATCAGACACGAGCAATCAGCCCCAGCATTTT. As protein: CASSLSDTSNQPQHF.